The entry below gives a single TCR beta chain sequence along with its context. Its antigen is currently unknown. The CDR3 is made up of 16 amino acids. Germline loops: CDR1 DFQATT, CDR2 SNEGSKA (reference sequence). Within the CD8+ T cell compartment, naive cells were CD45RO-CCR7+CD27+CD95-. These data come from a study of CXCR3-negative and CXCR3-positive naive CD8 T cells. For the study at large: The dataset comprises around 130 million TRB reads in total, with about 1.5 +/- 0.3 million reads per library. Overall study findings and caveats: Comparison of naive cells showed more hydrophobic TRB CDR3s in CXCR3-positive than in CXCR3-negative naive cells. Comparison of naive subsets found surface CD5 to be comparable, and TCR strength was inferred on the basis of TRB CDR3 properties. Similarly elevated diversity marked both naive subsets, with memory CD8+ cells showing far lower diversity.

UMI-labeled TRB cDNA libraries were prepared by 5' RACE. TCRdb derives one entry per CDR3 protein from the 5' RACE reads, leaving out DNA. The sample includes around 60,000 distinct CDR3 sequences. The clonotype originates from a human donor in good health. Some clones in this sample may be carry-over from other donors' samples. Sample: naive CXCR3+ CD8+ T cells from blood. Sample subset: CD45RO-CCR7+CD27+CD95- naive CD8+ T cells expressing CXCR3 (TNR3+). The chain combines TRBV20-1 with TRBJ2-5; TCRdb's D call, TRBD1, is unchecked because there is no DNA. The CDR3: CSARDPGGATEETQYF.